This T cell receptor beta chain was sequenced for a study of cytomegalovirus exposure and HLA in healthy donors. Study details: About 83 million unique TCRs from HLA-typed donors made up an early data release. Regarding the study as a whole: The dataset shows that most TCR sequences were rare, while some public TCRs occurred in many donors. In a later analysis, at a false discovery rate of 0.05, roughly 18,000 TCR beta sequences were associated with HLA alleles. Later genetic work tied a missense DCLRE1C variant to beta-chain V and J trimming.

The CDR3 length is 12 residues. Germline assignment: CDR1 MDHEN and CDR2 SYDVKM. V lost 7 bases and J lost 10, with 15 bases in between. To note about this clone: The antigen remains unidentified.

With 60 Vbeta and 13 Jbeta primers, the PCR was carried out. Sequenced by immunoSEQ multiplex PCR; TCRdb stores in-frame clones only, minus some. The repertoire holds over 150,000 clones, with more than 80% as singletons. The material sequenced was PBMCs. The source of this sequence is a woman aged 25-40 years in good health and CMV-seropositive. V usage is TRBV28 and J usage is TRBJ2-3; no firm D call. The CDR3 loop reads CASNSPPLSQYF. As DNA, the CDR3 is TGTGCCAGCAACTCTCCGCCCCTTTCGCAGTATTTT.